The entry below describes one TCR beta chain. Its antigen is unknown. The data are from a study of cytomegalovirus exposure and HLA in healthy donors. PCR employed 60 Vbeta and 13 Jbeta primers. Produced via immunoSEQ multiplex PCR; TCRdb's table is partial and in-frame only. The table has roughly 81,000 clones, around three quarters seen once. Overall study findings and caveats: In all likelihood, a cluster of highly shared sequence variants was a sequencing artifact. Reports indicated that the classifier achieved high specificity and sensitivity in diagnosing cytomegalovirus status.

The CDR3 loop spans 17 amino acids. The J segment lost 4 bases and the V segment lost 4 bases, leaving 12 bases of the junction unmatched. Germline V gene sequence: CDR1 SGHRS, CDR2 YFSETQ. This receptor was identified in a man aged 25 to 40 in good health and CMV-seronegative. The chain recombines TRBV5-1 with TRBJ2-2; 8 bases fit TRBD1. Sequencing was performed on PBMCs. CDR3 protein: CASSQMTGDPGTGELFF. Here the CDR3 DNA reads TGCGCCAGCAGCCAGATGACAGGGGATCCGGGCACCGGGGAGCTGTTTTTT.